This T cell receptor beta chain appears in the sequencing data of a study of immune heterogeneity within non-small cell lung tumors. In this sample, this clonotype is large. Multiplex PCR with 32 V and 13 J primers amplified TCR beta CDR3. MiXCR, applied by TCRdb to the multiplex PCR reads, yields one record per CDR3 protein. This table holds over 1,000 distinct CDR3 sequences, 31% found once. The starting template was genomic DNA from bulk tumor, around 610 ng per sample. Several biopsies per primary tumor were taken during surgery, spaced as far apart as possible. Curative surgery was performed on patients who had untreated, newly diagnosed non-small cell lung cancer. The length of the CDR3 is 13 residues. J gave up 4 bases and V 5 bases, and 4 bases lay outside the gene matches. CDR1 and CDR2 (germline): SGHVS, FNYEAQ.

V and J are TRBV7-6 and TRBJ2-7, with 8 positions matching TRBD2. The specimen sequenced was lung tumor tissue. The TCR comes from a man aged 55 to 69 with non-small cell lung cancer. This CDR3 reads CASSTLAGYEQYF. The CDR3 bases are TGTGCCAGCAGCACCCTAGCGGGTTACGAGCAGTACTTC.